The next 8 T cell receptor beta chains were all read from a single sample in a study of T cell changes during pregnancy in multiple sclerosis. Using immunoSEQ multiplex PCR, the repertoire was profiled, and TCRdb retains in-frame clones only, with some absent. The sample contains under 50,000 clones, roughly 90% of which appear only once. Material: CD8+ T cells from peripheral blood mononuclear cells, obtained in the third trimester of pregnancy. All receptors derive from a female donor with multiple sclerosis, enrolled in a pregnancy study.

J is TRBJ2-1 and V is TRBV29-1; 12 positions match TRBD2. V lost 6 bases and J lost 1; bases outside the gene matches: 1. Germline V gene lookup returns CDR1 SQVTM and CDR2 ANQGSEA. The CDR3 is made up of 14 amino acids. The CDR3 reads CSVLAGGSYNEQFF. CDR3 in DNA: TGCAGCGTGCTAGCGGGAGGGTCCTACAATGAGCAGTTCTTC.

This chain joins TRBV7-9 and TRBJ2-5; 10 nucleotides agree with TRBD2. CDR3 length: 15 amino acids. J was trimmed by 1 base and V by 5 bases; bases with no gene match: 4. Germline assignment: CDR1 SEHNR and CDR2 FQNEAQ (reference sequence). The CDR3: CASSPRTSGQETQYF. As DNA, the CDR3 is TGTGCCAGCAGCCCTCGGACTAGCGGCCAAGAGACCCAGTACTTC. The full variable domain, rest sourced from reference TRBV7-9 and TRBJ2-5, is DTGVSQNPRHKITKRGQNVTFRCDPISEHNRLYWYRQTLGQGPEFLTYFQNEAQLEKSRLLSDRFSAERPKGSFSTLEIQRTEQGDSAMYLCASSPRTSGQETQYFGPGTRLLVL.

The table lists this clone with a count of one. The chain joins TRBV7-2 to TRBJ2-2; D unresolved. Trimming shortened V by 5 bases and J by 5 bases, and 12 bases separated the two germline ends. Germline assignment: CDR1 SGHTA and CDR2 FQGNSA. The CDR3 runs to 14 residues. CDR3 in DNA: TGTGCCAGCAGCGAGAACTACGTTACCGGGGAGCTGTTTTTT. This sequence encodes CASSENYVTGELFF.

The sample holds one count of this clone. V is TRBV6-4 and J is TRBJ2-2; 8 bases map to TRBD1. The junction had 4 bases not matched to a gene; V was cut back by 2 bases and J by 5 bases. Germline loops: CDR1 MRHNA, CDR2 SNTAGT. The CDR3 length is 15 residues. The CDR3: CASSDGTGTTGELFF. The CDR3 nucleotides read TGTGCCAGCAGTGACGGGACAGGTACAACCGGGGAGCTGTTTTTT.

Notes on this clone: A junction boundary mismatches the germline segment, possibly from a read error. The rearrangement links TRBV11-1 to TRBJ2-7; the match to TRBD2 covers 9 bases. The CDR3 contains 16 residues. Looked up from germline, CDR1 is SGHAT and CDR2 is FQDESV (reference sequence). The CDR3 loop reads CASSLAGAGGIYEQYF. The CDR3 DNA is TGTGCCAGCAGCCTAGCTGGAGCGGGAGGAATCTACGAGCAGTACTTC. The full variable domain, its missing parts supplied by reference TRBV11-1 and TRBJ2-7, is EAEVAQSPRYKITEKSQAVAFWCDPISGHATLYWYRQILGQGPELLVQFQDESVVDDSQLPKDRFSAERLKGVDSTLKIQPAELGDSAMYLCASSLAGAGGIYEQYFGPGTRLTVT.

V gene TRBV4-3 combines with J gene TRBJ2-2; TRBD2 aligns across 9 bases. The CDR3 has 15 residues. Germline assignment: CDR1 LGHNA and CDR2 YSLEER. V was clipped by 0 bases and J by 6 bases; unmatched bases: 2. The CDR3 sequence: CASSQDIAGAGELFF. The CDR3 nucleotides are TGCGCCAGCAGCCAAGATATAGCGGGAGCCGGGGAGCTGTTTTTT.

The chain combines TRBV18 with TRBJ1-2; D gene unclear. Germline V gene lookup returns CDR1 KGHSH and CDR2 LQKENI. The CDR3 runs 13 residues. V was pared by 0 bases and J by 3 bases, with 5 bases between. The CDR3: CASSPPEDYGYTF. As DNA, the CDR3 is TGTGCCAGCTCACCACCGGAGGACTATGGCTACACCTTC.

The chain is built from TRBV4-1 and TRBJ1-4, with D uncertain. This CDR3 is 14 amino acids long. Germline V gives CDR1 MGHRA, CDR2 YSYEKL. V gave up 1 base and J gave up 7 bases, with 10 bases separating them. The CDR3 reads CASSQVGVGEKLFF. Written as DNA, the CDR3 is TGCGCCAGCAGCCAAGTGGGCGTAGGTGAAAAACTGTTTTTT.